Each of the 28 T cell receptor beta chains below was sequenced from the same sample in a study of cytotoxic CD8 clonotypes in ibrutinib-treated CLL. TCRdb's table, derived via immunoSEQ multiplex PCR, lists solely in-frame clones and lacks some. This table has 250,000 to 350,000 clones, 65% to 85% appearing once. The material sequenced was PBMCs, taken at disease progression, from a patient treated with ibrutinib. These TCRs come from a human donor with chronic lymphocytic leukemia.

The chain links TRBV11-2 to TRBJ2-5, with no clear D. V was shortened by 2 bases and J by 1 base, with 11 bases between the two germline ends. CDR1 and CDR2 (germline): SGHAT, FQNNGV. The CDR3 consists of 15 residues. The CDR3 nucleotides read TGTGCCAGCAGCTTAACCCGGGCGCTCCAAGAGACCCAGTACTTC. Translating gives CASSLTRALQETQYF.

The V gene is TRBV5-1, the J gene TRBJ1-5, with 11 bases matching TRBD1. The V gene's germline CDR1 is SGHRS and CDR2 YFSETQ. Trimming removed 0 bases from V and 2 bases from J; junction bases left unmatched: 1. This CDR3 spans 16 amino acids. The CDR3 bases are TGCGCCAGCAGCTTGGGGACAGGGGGCCGCAATCAGCCCCAGCATTTT. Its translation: CASSLGTGGRNQPQHF.

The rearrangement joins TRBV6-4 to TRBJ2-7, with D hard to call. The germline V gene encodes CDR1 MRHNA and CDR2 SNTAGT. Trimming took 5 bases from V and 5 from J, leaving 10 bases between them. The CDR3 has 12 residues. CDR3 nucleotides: TGTGCCAGCAGTCCCGACGGGCACGAGCAGTACTTC. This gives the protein CASSPDGHEQYF.

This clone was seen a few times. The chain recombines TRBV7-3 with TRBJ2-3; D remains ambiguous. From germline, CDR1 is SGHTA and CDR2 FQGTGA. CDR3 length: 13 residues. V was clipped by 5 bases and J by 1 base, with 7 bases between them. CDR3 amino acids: CASSRGGTDTQYF. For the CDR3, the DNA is TGTGCCAGCAGCCGCGGAGGCACAGATACGCAGTATTTT.

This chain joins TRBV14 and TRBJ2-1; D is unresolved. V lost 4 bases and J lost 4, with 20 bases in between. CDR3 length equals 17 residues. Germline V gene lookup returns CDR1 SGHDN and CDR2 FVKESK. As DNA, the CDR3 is TGTGCCAGCAGCCCCATAGGCTACTACATCGATTACAATGAGCAGTTCTTC. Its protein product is CASSPIGYYIDYNEQFF.

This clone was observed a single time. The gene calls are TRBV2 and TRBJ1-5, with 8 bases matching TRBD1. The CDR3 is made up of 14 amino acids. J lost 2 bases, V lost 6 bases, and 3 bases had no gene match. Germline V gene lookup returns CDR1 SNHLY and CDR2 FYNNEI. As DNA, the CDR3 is TGTGCCAGCAGGTACAGGGGGGGCAATCAGCCCCAGCATTTT. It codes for CASRYRGGNQPQHF.

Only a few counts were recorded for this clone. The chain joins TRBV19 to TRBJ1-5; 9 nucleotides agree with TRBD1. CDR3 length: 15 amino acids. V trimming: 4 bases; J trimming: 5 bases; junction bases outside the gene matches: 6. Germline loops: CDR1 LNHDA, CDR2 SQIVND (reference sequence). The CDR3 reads CASSRKTGGYQPQHF. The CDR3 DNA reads TGTGCCAGTAGTAGGAAAACAGGGGGCTATCAGCCCCAGCATTTT.

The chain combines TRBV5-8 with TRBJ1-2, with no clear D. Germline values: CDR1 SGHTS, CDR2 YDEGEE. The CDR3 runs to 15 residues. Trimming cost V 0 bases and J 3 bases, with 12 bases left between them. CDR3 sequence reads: CASSLVKIGDYGYTF. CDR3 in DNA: TGTGCCAGCAGCTTGGTAAAGATCGGGGACTATGGCTACACCTTC.

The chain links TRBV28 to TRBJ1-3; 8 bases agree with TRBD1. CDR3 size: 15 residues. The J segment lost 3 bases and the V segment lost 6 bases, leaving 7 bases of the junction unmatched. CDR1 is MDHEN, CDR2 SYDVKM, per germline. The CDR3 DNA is TGTGCCAGCAGCGCGGACAGGGAAGATGGAAACACCATATATTTT. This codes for CASSADREDGNTIYF.

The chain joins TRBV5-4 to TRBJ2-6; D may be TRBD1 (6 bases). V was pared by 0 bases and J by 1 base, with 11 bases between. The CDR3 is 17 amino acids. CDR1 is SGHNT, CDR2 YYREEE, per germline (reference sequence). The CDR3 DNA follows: TGTGCCAGCAGCTTGGGACAGGAGTGGTCTGGGGCCAACGTCCTGACTTTC. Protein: CASSLGQEWSGANVLTF.

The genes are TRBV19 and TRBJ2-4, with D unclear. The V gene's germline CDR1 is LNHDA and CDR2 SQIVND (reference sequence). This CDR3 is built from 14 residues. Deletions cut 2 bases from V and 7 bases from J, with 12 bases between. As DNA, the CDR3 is TGTGCCAGTAGTATACAACGGCTCGGGAACATTCAGTACTTC. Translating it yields CASSIQRLGNIQYF.

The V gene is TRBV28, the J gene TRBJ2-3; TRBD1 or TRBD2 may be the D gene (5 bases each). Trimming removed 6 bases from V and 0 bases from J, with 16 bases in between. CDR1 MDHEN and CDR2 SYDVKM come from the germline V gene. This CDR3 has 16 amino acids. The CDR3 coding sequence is TGTGCCAGCAGATTCGGGACGGCATATAGCACAGATACGCAGTATTTT. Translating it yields CASRFGTAYSTDTQYF.

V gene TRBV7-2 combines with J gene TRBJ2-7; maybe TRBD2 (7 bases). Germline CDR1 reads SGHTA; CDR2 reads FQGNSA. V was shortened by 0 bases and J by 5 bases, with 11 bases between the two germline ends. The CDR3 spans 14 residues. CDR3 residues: CASSLAGGRNEQYF. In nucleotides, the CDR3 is TGTGCCAGCAGCTTAGCGGGGGGGCGAAACGAGCAGTACTTC.

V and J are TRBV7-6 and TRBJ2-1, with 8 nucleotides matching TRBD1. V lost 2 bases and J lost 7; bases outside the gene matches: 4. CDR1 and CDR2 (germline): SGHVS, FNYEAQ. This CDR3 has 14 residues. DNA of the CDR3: TGTGCCAGCAGCTTATCAGGGGGCATAAATGAGCAGTTCTTC. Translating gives CASSLSGGINEQFF. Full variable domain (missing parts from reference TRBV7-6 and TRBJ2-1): GAGVSQSPRYKVTKRGQDVALRCDPISGHVSLYWYRQALGQGPEFLTYFNYEAQQDKSGLPNDRFSAERPEGSISTLTIQRTEQRDSAMYRCASSLSGGINEQFFGPGTRLTVL.

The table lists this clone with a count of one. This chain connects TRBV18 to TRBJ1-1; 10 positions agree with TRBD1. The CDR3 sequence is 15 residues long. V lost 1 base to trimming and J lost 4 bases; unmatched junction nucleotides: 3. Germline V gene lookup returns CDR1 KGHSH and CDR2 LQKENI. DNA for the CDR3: TGTGCCAGCTCACCACTAGGGGACAGGGGCACTGAAGCTTTCTTT. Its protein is CASSPLGDRGTEAFF.

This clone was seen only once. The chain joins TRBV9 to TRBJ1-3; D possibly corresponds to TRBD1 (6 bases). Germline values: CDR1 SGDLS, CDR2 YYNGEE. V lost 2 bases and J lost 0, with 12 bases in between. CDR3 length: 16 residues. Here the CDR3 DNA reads TGTGCCAGCAGCGTGCTGGACAGCTTCTCTGGAAACACCATATATTTT. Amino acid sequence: CASSVLDSFSGNTIYF. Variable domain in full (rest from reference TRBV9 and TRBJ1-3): DSGVTQTPKHLITATGQRVTLRCSPRSGDLSVYWYQQSLDQGLQFLIQYYNGEERAKGNILERFSAQQFPDLHSELNLSSLELGDSALYFCASSVLDSFSGNTIYFGEGSWLTVV.

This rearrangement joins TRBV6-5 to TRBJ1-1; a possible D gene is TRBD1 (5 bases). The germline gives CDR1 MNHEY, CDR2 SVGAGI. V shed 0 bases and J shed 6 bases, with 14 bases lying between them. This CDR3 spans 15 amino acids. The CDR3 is CASSYSLGARAEAFF. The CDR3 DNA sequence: TGTGCCAGCAGTTACTCACTTGGGGCCAGGGCTGAAGCTTTCTTT.

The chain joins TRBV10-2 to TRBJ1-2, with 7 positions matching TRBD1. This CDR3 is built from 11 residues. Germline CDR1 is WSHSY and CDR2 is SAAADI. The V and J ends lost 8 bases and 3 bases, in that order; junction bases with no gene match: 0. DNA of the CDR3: TGCGCCAGCGGACAGGACTATGGCTACACCTTC. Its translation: CASGQDYGYTF.

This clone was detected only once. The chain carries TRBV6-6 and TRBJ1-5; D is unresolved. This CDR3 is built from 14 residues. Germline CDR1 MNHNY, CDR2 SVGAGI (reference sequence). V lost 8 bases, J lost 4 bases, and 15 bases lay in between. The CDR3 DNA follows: TGTGCCAGCCGGTTACAACAGAGAAATCAGCCCCAGCATTTT. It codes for CASRLQQRNQPQHF.

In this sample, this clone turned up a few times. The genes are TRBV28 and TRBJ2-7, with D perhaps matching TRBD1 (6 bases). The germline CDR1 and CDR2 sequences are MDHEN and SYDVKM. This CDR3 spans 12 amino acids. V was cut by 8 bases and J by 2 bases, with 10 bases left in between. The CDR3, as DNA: TGTGCCAGCGTTCGGGACACCTACGAGCAGTACTTC. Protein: CASVRDTYEQYF.

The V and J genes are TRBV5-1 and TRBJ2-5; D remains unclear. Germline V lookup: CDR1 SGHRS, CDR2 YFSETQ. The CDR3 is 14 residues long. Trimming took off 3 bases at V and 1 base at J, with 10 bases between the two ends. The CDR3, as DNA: TGCGCCAGCAGCTGGGGAAAAAGCCAAGAGACCCAGTACTTC. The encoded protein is CASSWGKSQETQYF.

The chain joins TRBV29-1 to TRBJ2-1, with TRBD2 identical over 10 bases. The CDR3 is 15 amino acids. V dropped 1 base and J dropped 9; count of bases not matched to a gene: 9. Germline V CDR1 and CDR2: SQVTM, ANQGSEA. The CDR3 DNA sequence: TGCAGCGTTGAAGCCCAAGCGGCTAGCGGGGGTGAGCAGTTCTTC. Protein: CSVEAQAASGGEQFF.

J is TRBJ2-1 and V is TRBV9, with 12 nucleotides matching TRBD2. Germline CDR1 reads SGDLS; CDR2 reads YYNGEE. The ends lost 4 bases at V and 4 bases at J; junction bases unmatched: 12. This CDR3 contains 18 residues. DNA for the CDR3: TGTGCCAGCAGCCCAGAATTCCTAGCGGGAGGGTTGTACAATGAGCAGTTCTTC. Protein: CASSPEFLAGGLYNEQFF.

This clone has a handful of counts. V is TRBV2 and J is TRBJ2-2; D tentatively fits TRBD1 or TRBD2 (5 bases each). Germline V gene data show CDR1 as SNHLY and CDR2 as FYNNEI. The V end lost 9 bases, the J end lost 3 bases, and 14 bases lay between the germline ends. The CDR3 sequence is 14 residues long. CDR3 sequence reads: CARQGLRDTGELFF. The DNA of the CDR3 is TGTGCCAGGCAGGGCCTGCGGGACACCGGGGAGCTGTTTTTT. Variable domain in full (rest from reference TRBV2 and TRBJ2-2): EPEVTQTPSHQVTQMGQEVILRCVPISNHLYFYWYRQILGQKVEFLVSFYNNEISEKSEIFDDQFSVERPDGSNFTLKIRSTKLEDSAMYFCARQGLRDTGELFFGEGSRLTVL.

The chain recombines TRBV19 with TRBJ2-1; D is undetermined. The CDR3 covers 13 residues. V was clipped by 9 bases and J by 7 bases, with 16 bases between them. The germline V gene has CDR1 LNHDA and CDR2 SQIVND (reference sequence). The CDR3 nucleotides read TGTGCCAGCTCCGCTTATCTAAAGAATGAGCAGTTCTTC. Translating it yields CASSAYLKNEQFF.

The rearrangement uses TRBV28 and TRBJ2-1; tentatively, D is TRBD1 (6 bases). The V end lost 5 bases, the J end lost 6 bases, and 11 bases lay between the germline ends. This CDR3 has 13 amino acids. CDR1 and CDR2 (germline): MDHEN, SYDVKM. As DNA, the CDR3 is TGTGCCAGCAGTAGGACAGTTGTCAATGAGCAGTTCTTC. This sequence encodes CASSRTVVNEQFF. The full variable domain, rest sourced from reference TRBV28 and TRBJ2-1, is DVKVTQSSRYLVKRTGEKVFLECVQDMDHENMFWYRQDPGLGLRLIYFSYDVKMKEKGDIPEGYSVSREKKERFSLILESASTNQTSMYLCASSRTVVNEQFFGPGTRLTVL.

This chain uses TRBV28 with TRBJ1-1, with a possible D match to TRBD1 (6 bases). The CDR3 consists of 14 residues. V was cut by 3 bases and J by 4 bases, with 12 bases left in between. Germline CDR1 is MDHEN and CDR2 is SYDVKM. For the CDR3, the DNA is TGTGCCAGCAGTTTTAAGGGGGAAAGCACTGAAGCTTTCTTT. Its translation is CASSFKGESTEAFF. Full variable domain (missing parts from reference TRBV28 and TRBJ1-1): DVKVTQSSRYLVKRTGEKVFLECVQDMDHENMFWYRQDPGLGLRLIYFSYDVKMKEKGDIPEGYSVSREKKERFSLILESASTNQTSMYLCASSFKGESTEAFFGQGTRLTVV.

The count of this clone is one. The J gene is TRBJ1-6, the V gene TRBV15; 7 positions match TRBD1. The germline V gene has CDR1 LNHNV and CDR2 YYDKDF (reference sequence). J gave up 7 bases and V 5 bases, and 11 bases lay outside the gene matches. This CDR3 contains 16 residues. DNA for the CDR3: TGTGCCACCAGCCGTTCCTTGGGGACAGCAAATTCACCCCTCCACTTT. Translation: CATSRSLGTANSPLHF.